Below are 19 T cell receptor beta chains sequenced from a single sample in a study of spatial heterogeneity in lung cancer. The time point here: sample taken at primary tumor resection. Unsorted tumor, nontumor lung tissue or cryopreserved PBMC supplied the whole RNA. TCRdb processed the 5' RACE reads anew with MiXCR; each CDR3 protein has one entry. Seen here are 10,000 to 15,000 distinct CDR3 sequences, under 4% observed once, and the top ten hold over 35%. The sample here was PBMCs, taken at surgery. These receptors came from a male donor with early-stage non-small cell lung cancer.

Many counts were recorded for this clonotype. For a library built for alpha chains, this beta chain is a stray read; little rests on its size. The genes are TRBV6-1 and TRBJ2-7; D possibly corresponds to TRBD1 (6 bases). CDR3 length: 10 residues. Trimming pared 10 bases from V and 13 bases from J, leaving 17 bases between. In germline, CDR1 is MNHNS, CDR2 SASEGT. CDR3 region: CAIGRGRGYF. The CDR3 region has the DNA TGTGCCATCGGCCGGGGCAGGGGATACTTC.

This clonotype was recorded many times. Found in a library prepared for alpha chains, this beta chain is an off-target read, and its abundance has little meaning. The rearrangement joins TRBV5-1 to TRBJ2-5; tentatively, D is TRBD1 (6 bases). Deletions cut 3 bases from V and 0 bases from J, with 12 bases between. Germline CDR1 reads SGHRS; CDR2 reads YFSETQ. This CDR3 is built from 15 residues. The DNA of the CDR3 is TGCGCCAGCAGCTCTCTTGGGACATACCAAGAGACCCAGTACTTC. It codes for CASSSLGTYQETQYF.

At least ten counts were recorded for this clonotype. This beta chain is an off-target read within a library intended for alpha chains, so its frequency means little. The V call is TRBV13, the J call TRBJ2-1; 8 bases match TRBD2. The CDR3 is 14 residues long. Losses at the gene ends were 6 bases for V and 4 bases for J; bases not matched to a gene: 5. Germline V lookup: CDR1 PRHDT, CDR2 FYEKMQ (reference sequence). This CDR3 reads CASRVASGYNEQFF. In DNA, the CDR3 is TGTGCCAGCAGGGTGGCTAGCGGGTACAATGAGCAGTTCTTC.

This clonotype came up many times. This beta chain represents an off-target read in a library built for alpha chains; its size is of limited meaning. This chain joins TRBV6-5 and TRBJ2-7; 10 bases agree with TRBD1. Unmatched junction bases numbered 6, after V lost 0 bases and J lost 4 bases. This CDR3 comprises 16 residues. The germline V gene encodes CDR1 MNHEY and CDR2 SVGAGI. CDR3 amino acids: CASSYSLTGGKYEQYF. CDR3 nucleotide sequence: TGTGCCAGCAGTTACTCATTGACAGGGGGCAAATACGAGCAGTACTTC.

In regard to this clonotype: The library was prepared for alpha chains; this beta chain is a stray read, so its frequency means little. V gene TRBV23-1 combines with J gene TRBJ2-5, with D unclear. TRBV23-1 falls under the ORF class, with uncertain function. V lost 0 bases, J lost 6 bases, and 11 bases lay in between. The CDR3 is 14 amino acids. In DNA, the CDR3 is TGCGCCAGCAGTCAATCTGAGACCGCGAAGACCCAGTACTTC. Translation gives CASSQSETAKTQYF.

This clonotype was found many times. This beta chain is off target for a library built for alpha chains, so its abundance means little. The J gene is TRBJ2-5, the V gene TRBV29-1; TRBD1 is a possible D gene (6 bases). Looked up from germline, CDR1 is SQVTM and CDR2 is ANQGSEA. The CDR3 is 12 amino acids. The germline V and J ends were trimmed by 7 bases and 5 bases, with 14 bases remaining between them. The CDR3 is CSALSGDETQYF. The CDR3, as DNA: TGCAGCGCCCTTTCAGGGGATGAGACCCAGTACTTC.

In this sample, this clonotype is large. This beta chain represents an off-target read in a library built for alpha chains; its size is of limited meaning. V is TRBV20-1 and J is TRBJ1-2; perhaps TRBD1 as D (5 bases). Germline CDR1 and CDR2: DFQATT and SNEGSKA (reference sequence). Trimming pared 6 bases from V and 5 bases from J, leaving 28 bases between. The CDR3 covers 17 residues. The CDR3 DNA reads as TGCAGTGCCGCGGACACATCACGGGGCCGACTGGATTATGGCTACACCTTC. Protein sequence: CSAADTSRGRLDYGYTF.

The sample holds a few counts of this clonotype. Within a library made for alpha chains, this beta chain is off target, and its count is uninformative. The chain joins TRBV7-9 to TRBJ2-7; 10 bases match TRBD2. V was clipped by 5 bases and J by 5 bases; unmatched bases: 9. CDR3 length: 15 residues. The V gene's germline CDR1 is SEHNR and CDR2 FQNEAQ (reference sequence). This CDR3 is CASSTGTSEDHEQYF. The DNA of the CDR3 is TGTGCCAGCAGCACCGGGACTAGCGAAGACCACGAGCAGTACTTC. The variable domain in full, with the rest retrieved from reference TRBV7-9 and TRBJ2-7, is DTGVSQNPRHKITKRGQNVTFRCDPISEHNRLYWYRQTLGQGPEFLTYFQNEAQLEKSRLLSDRFSAERPKGSFSTLEIQRTEQGDSAMYLCASSTGTSEDHEQYFGPGTRLTVT.

About this clonotype: This beta chain is a stray read from a library made for alpha chains; its abundance is not meaningful. The chain links TRBV12-3 or TRBV12-4 to TRBJ1-2; tentatively, D is TRBD1 (6 bases). CDR3 length: 13 amino acids. V was pared by 7 bases and J by 4 bases, with 13 bases between. CDR3 loop: CASNTQGTYGYTF. As DNA, the CDR3 is TGTGCCAGCAATACTCAGGGGACCTATGGCTACACCTTC.

This clonotype was counted a few times. The library was designed around alpha chains, so this beta chain is a stray read whose abundance carries little weight. CDR3 in amino acids: CASSFGGRRGEQFF. Written as DNA, the CDR3 is TGTGCCAGCAGTTTTGGCGGGAGGAGGGGTGAGCAGTTCTTC. The chain recombines TRBV12-3 or TRBV12-4 with TRBJ2-1, with TRBD2 matching 8 bases. This CDR3 is 14 amino acids long. J was trimmed by 9 bases and V by 3 bases; bases with no gene match: 7.

In this sample, this clonotype turned up a few times. Within a library made for alpha chains, this beta chain is off target, and its count is uninformative. This chain links TRBV27 with TRBJ1-2; the match to TRBD1 covers 8 bases. The V gene's germline CDR1 is MNHEY and CDR2 SMNVEV (reference sequence). J was trimmed by 3 bases and V by 6 bases; bases with no gene match: 6. CDR3 size: 14 residues. CDR3 loop: CASRDGQGDYGYTF. The CDR3 region has the DNA TGTGCCAGCAGGGATGGACAGGGCGACTATGGCTACACCTTC.

This clonotype was counted many times. This beta chain is a stray read from a library made for alpha chains; its abundance is not meaningful. The CDR3 is CASSLYEGNQPQHF. CDR3 sequence (DNA): TGTGCCAGCAGCTTATACGAGGGCAATCAGCCCCAGCATTTT. The chain carries TRBV7-2 and TRBJ1-5, with D uncertain. In germline, CDR1 is SGHTA, CDR2 FQGNSA. The CDR3 is 14 residues long. With 2 bases removed from V and 2 bases from J, the gap between germline ends came to 7 bases.

At least ten counts were recorded for this clonotype. For a library built for alpha chains, this beta chain is a stray read; little rests on its size. V and J are TRBV5-1 and TRBJ2-7; 9 bases map to TRBD1. This CDR3 has 13 amino acids. Germline CDR1 is SGHRS and CDR2 is YFSETQ. Unmatched junction bases numbered 2, after V lost 2 bases and J lost 5 bases. The CDR3 reads CASSFRDRDEQYF. As DNA, the CDR3 is TGCGCCAGCAGCTTTAGGGACAGGGACGAGCAGTACTTC.

This clonotype was seen ten or more times. This beta chain represents an off-target read in a library built for alpha chains; its size is of limited meaning. The V call is TRBV7-3, the J call TRBJ2-2; TRBD2 matches at 10 bases. This CDR3 is 14 amino acids long. After removal of 7 bases from V and 7 bases from J, the junction contained 6 bases not matched to a gene. The germline gives CDR1 SGHTA, CDR2 FQGTGA. The CDR3 DNA is TGTGCCAGCACCCCGACTAGCGGGTTCGGGGAGCTGTTTTTT. This translates into CASTPTSGFGELFF.

The table lists this clonotype with many counts. With the library built for alpha chains, this beta chain is off target and its frequency is not meaningful. This chain connects TRBV20-1 to TRBJ2-5, with D possibly being TRBD2 (5 bases). The CDR3 has 12 amino acids. The ends were cut back, 5 bases at V and 0 bases at J, with 7 bases in the middle. From germline, CDR1 is DFQATT and CDR2 SNEGSKA (reference sequence). Written as DNA, the CDR3 is TGCAGTGCTCGGACTCACCAAGAGACCCAGTACTTC. Amino acids: CSARTHQETQYF.

This clonotype was seen repeatedly, ten times or more. The size of this beta chain means little, since it is a stray read in a library made for alpha chains. This sequence joins TRBV4-3 and TRBJ2-5, with 11 nucleotides matching TRBD2. With 1 base clipped from V and 5 bases from J, the junction kept 3 bases outside the gene matches. CDR3 length equals 15 residues. CDR1 LGHNA and CDR2 YSLEER come from the germline V gene. CDR3 protein: CASSQGLAGGETQYF. The CDR3 nucleotides read TGCGCCAGCAGCCAAGGGTTAGCGGGGGGGGAGACCCAGTACTTC.

The sample holds many counts of this clonotype. Because the library targeted alpha chains, this beta chain is an off-target read whose size means little. The chain uses TRBV7-3 and TRBJ2-1, with D uncertain. CDR1 and CDR2 from the germline V gene are SGHTA and FQGTGA. Trimming shortened V by 5 bases and J by 6 bases, and 11 bases separated the two germline ends. This CDR3 is built from 13 residues. The CDR3 is CASSPPGGNEQFF. CDR3 DNA: TGTGCCAGCAGCCCCCCGGGCGGCAATGAGCAGTTCTTC.

In this sample, this clonotype turned up many times. A library prepared for alpha chains yielded this beta chain as an off-target read; its size is of little meaning. The chain has TRBV28 and TRBJ1-1; D remains unclear. This CDR3 comprises 12 residues. The ends were cut back, 3 bases at V and 5 bases at J, with 7 bases in the middle. Per the germline V gene, CDR1 is MDHEN and CDR2 is SYDVKM. CDR3 coding DNA: TGTGCCAGCAGTTTTGCGCGAACTGAAGCTTTCTTT. Translating it yields CASSFARTEAFF.

This clonotype was seen repeatedly, ten times or more. This beta chain appears as a stray read in a library generated for alpha chains; its size is not informative. The V call is TRBV6-1, the J call TRBJ2-7; TRBD2 matches at 13 bases. Germline V lookup: CDR1 MNHNS, CDR2 SASEGT. V was pared by 6 bases and J by 5 bases, with 4 bases of the junction left unmatched. This CDR3 region has 14 residues. DNA for the CDR3: TGTGCCAGCAGCAGGACTAGCGGGAGCCACGAGCAGTACTTC. Protein: CASSRTSGSHEQYF.